The present entry profiles one T cell receptor (beta chain) with its context. Its antigen target is currently unknown. Within one base of it there is no much larger clone, and no base qualities were kept. TCRbeta CDR3 regions were amplified from genomic DNA using the immunoSEQ Assay, a bias-controlled multiplex PCR. The authors' analysis ran thus. The number of nucleated cells in each sample was estimated from the amplification of reference gene primers within the assay. Sequence reads were collapsed and filtered to measure the absolute abundance of every unique TCRbeta CDR3 rearrangement. For each sample, productive Simpson clonality was calculated as the square root of Simpson's diversity index over productive rearrangements. The table comes from immuneACCESS by way of TCRdb, which keeps in-frame sequences with V and J called. Part of the clones is missing from these tables; in studies checked, under half for an unresolved V gene and the rest for unknown reasons. V and J calls plus clone size are reproduced from that table; the DNA served to infer D and trimming. This sample gives 70,000 to 95,000 clones in total; around 81% of them show up just once. The ten largest make up 15% to 20% of the sample.

Collaborating institutions collected whole blood in K2EDTA tubes following their own protocols. For TCRbeta analysis, collaborator samples were shipped as frozen whole blood, as isolated PBMCs, or as DNA extracted from either sample type. The data are from a study of blood T cell repertoires in COVID-19 (dated by TCRdb to about 2020). Concerning the study at large: The collaborator samples originated in the United States, Italy and Spain and spanned the acute and convalescent phases of COVID-19. The prospective study material was composed of cDNA or gDNA derived from T cells, B-cell-depleted T cells, or PBMCs. A freely available public database, intended as a resource for researchers studying the immune response to SARS-CoV-2, is where the repertoires were released. Where available, HLA class I and class II types were taken from metadata supplied by the sample provider and were not determined by assay-based typing. Deeply sampled blood TCRbeta repertoires from subjects exposed to, actively infected with, or recovered from COVID-19 were included in the dataset. Samples were obtained from the ongoing ImmuneRACE study (first 160 participants) and from 1,000 to 1,500 subjects provided by 6 global collaborators. Nearly every sample came with metadata listing a de-identified subject ID, COVID-19 status, age in years and sex.

General study outcomes and caveats: Clinical and demographic metadata were provided uncurated, with the amount varying by source and participant.

The cysteine opens and the phenylalanine closes a CDR3 of 19 amino acids. The CDR3 DNA has 57 bases and is translated from base 1. Relative to germline, V is 3 bases shorter and J is 0 bases shorter, with 20 bases between their ends. Sequences KGHSH (CDR1) and LQKENI (CDR2) are obtained from the germline V gene. The rearrangement joined TRBV18 to TRBJ2-2; a tentative D match to TRBD1 spans 5 bases. The receptor comes from a man at least 80 years old with active or convalescent COVID-19. Sequencing input: peripheral blood. The CDR3 region has the sequence CASSPSRSRENANTGELFF. In nucleotides, the sequence is TGTGCCAGCTCACCTTCACGAAGCAGGGAAAACGCGAACACCGGGGAGCTGTTTTTT. Here the CDR3 is joined to the reference TRBV18 and TRBJ2-2 genes, and the full variable domain is: NAGVMQNPRHLVRRRGQEARLRCSPMKGHSHVYWYRQLPEEGLKFMVYLQKENIIDESGMPKERFSAEFPKEGPSILRIQQVVRGDSAAYFCASSPSRSRENANTGELFFGEGSRLTVL.